The T cell receptor (beta chain) described here comes from a study of T cell repertoires in ileal Crohn's disease. The overall study: About half received postoperative treatment, around 10 with thiopurines and 15 to 20 anti-TNF.

A remark on this clone: Its antigen is unidentified.

CDR1 SGHAT and CDR2 FQNNGV come from the germline V gene. The V end was cut by 3 bases, the J end by 4 bases, with 15 bases between. This CDR3 spans 15 amino acids. General observations from the study: Postoperative endoscopy occurred within one year, median about 7.3 months.

Method: immunoSEQ multiplex PCR; TCRdb's copy keeps in-frame clones and lacks some. The table records 9,500 to 15,000 clones, 80% to 85% of them present only once. Time point specified: neoterminal ileum biopsy at postoperative endoscopy, about 6 months after surgery. The receptor was derived from an adult with Crohn's disease. The chain links TRBV11-2 to TRBJ1-2, with no clear D. The sequencing input was ileal tissue. The CDR3 sequence: CASSFWAVGTYGYTF. In DNA form, the CDR3 reads TGTGCCAGCAGCTTTTGGGCAGTCGGCACCTATGGCTACACCTTC.